This TCR beta chain is from a study of blood T cell repertoires in COVID-19. Study information: Sites in the United States, Italy and Spain provided acute and convalescent COVID-19 samples.

Original processing methods: Amplifying reference gene primers gave estimates of nucleated cell counts. Clones were sequenced by immunoSEQ multiplex PCR, and TCRdb holds only the in-frame ones, with some missing. The V and J calls and clone size were taken over from that table, and D and trimming were inferred from the DNA. Here the sample spans under 300,000 clones, around 82% being singletons. V shed 4 bases, J shed 0 bases, and the junction held 3 bases outside the gene matches. This CDR3 contains 14 residues. Germline V gene data show CDR1 as SGHDT and CDR2 as YYEEEE. The clonotype comes from a woman older than 75 with active or convalescent COVID-19. The gene calls are TRBV5-6 and TRBJ1-1; 7 bases match TRBD1. Sequencing input: peripheral blood. This chain's CDR3 is CASSGTDLNTEAFF. The CDR3 DNA is TGTGCCAGCAGCGGGACAGACCTGAACACTGAAGCTTTCTTT.